The rows below give T cell receptor beta chains drawn from one sample of a study of response to subunit inactivated influenza vaccine. Via MiXCR, TCRdb re-called the RT-PCR reads, giving one row per CDR3 protein. The data show about 310,000 distinct CDR3 sequences, 20% to 25% seen once. Sequences were derived from PBMCs from blood, sampled less than 22 months after vaccination. The source of these receptors is a man between 50 and 75 years old who received an inactivated influenza vaccine. The CDR3 runs from the conserved cysteine through the conserved F or W. The order of the fields is clone size, D gene, J gene, V gene, CDR3 protein, CDR3 DNA. D genes are given only for firm matches. The size entry is marked missing in some rows and otherwise reads once, few, many or a size class.

clone_size: few
d_call: -
j_call: TRBJ2-1
v_call: TRBV6-2/TRBV6-3
cdr3_aa: CASRIGTRTIYNEQFF
cdr3_nt: TGTGCCAGCAGAATTGGGACACGAACCATCTACAATGAGCAGTTCTTC

clone_size: few
d_call: -
j_call: TRBJ2-1
v_call: TRBV5-1
cdr3_aa: CASSSPTGYNEQFF
cdr3_nt: TGCGCCAGCAGCTCCCCGACGGGATACAATGAGCAGTTCTTC

clone_size: many
d_call: -
j_call: TRBJ1-1
v_call: TRBV7-2
cdr3_aa: CASSWKTSGMNTEAFF
cdr3_nt: TGTGCCAGCAGCTGGAAGACATCGGGTATGAACACTGAAGCTTTCTTT

clone_size: -
d_call: -
j_call: TRBJ2-1
v_call: TRBV5-1
cdr3_aa: CASSAGLGGLYNEQFF
cdr3_nt: TGCGCCAGCAGCGCCGGGCTCGGGGGTCTCTACAATGAGCAGTTCTTC

clone_size: -
d_call: -
j_call: TRBJ1-2
v_call: TRBV11-2
cdr3_aa: CASSGPGTPESQNYGYTF
cdr3_nt: TGTGCCAGCAGCGGCCCTGGGACCCCTGAGTCCCAGAACTATGGCTACACCTTC

clone_size: -
d_call: -
j_call: TRBJ2-2
v_call: TRBV11-3
cdr3_aa: CASSLGLRVTDTGELFF
cdr3_nt: TGTGCCAGCAGCTTAGGACTGCGGGTGACCGACACCGGGGAGCTGTTTTTT

clone_size: -
d_call: TRBD1
j_call: TRBJ2-7
v_call: TRBV20-1
cdr3_aa: CSARTGSSYEQYF
cdr3_nt: TGCAGTGCTAGGACAGGGAGCTCCTACGAGCAGTACTTC

clone_size: few
d_call: TRBD1
j_call: TRBJ1-4
v_call: TRBV5-1
cdr3_aa: CASSIAGQGYEKLFF
cdr3_nt: TGCGCCAGCAGCATTGCGGGACAGGGCTATGAAAAACTGTTTTTT

clone_size: -
d_call: -
j_call: TRBJ2-7
v_call: TRBV11-2
cdr3_aa: CASSLLRGPHEQYF
cdr3_nt: TGTGCCAGCAGCTTATTACGGGGGCCACACGAGCAGTACTTC

clone_size: -
d_call: -
j_call: TRBJ2-7
v_call: TRBV29-1
cdr3_aa: CSVGPGNGLDEQYF
cdr3_nt: TGCAGCGTTGGTCCCGGTAACGGGTTGGACGAGCAGTACTTC

clone_size: -
d_call: -
j_call: TRBJ2-7
v_call: TRBV12-3/TRBV12-4
cdr3_aa: CASSLGVGYEQYF
cdr3_nt: TGTGCCAGCAGTTTGGGCGTCGGTTACGAGCAGTACTTC

clone_size: -
d_call: -
j_call: TRBJ1-3
v_call: TRBV4-3
cdr3_aa: CASSQEWDTLDSGNTIYF
cdr3_nt: TGCGCCAGCAGCCAAGAATGGGACACTTTAGACTCTGGAAACACCATATATTTT

clone_size: few
d_call: TRBD1
j_call: TRBJ1-6
v_call: TRBV12-3/TRBV12-4
cdr3_aa: CASSTRDRGSPLHF
cdr3_nt: TGTGCCAGCAGTACCCGGGACAGGGGATCACCCCTCCACTTT

clone_size: few
d_call: -
j_call: TRBJ1-1
v_call: TRBV29-1
cdr3_aa: CSVGPSYTEAFF
cdr3_nt: TGCAGCGTGGGACCTTCGTACACTGAAGCTTTCTTT

clone_size: -
d_call: TRBD2
j_call: TRBJ2-7
v_call: TRBV20-1
cdr3_aa: CSARLAGEYEQYF
cdr3_nt: TGCAGTGCTAGACTAGCGGGAGAATACGAGCAGTACTTC

clone_size: -
d_call: TRBD2
j_call: TRBJ2-3
v_call: TRBV28
cdr3_aa: CASSALAGGPSTDTQYF
cdr3_nt: TGTGCCAGCAGTGCCCTGGCGGGGGGGCCTAGCACAGATACGCAGTATTTT

clone_size: few
d_call: TRBD2
j_call: TRBJ2-7
v_call: TRBV5-1
cdr3_aa: CASSGTSGGIYEQYF
cdr3_nt: TGCGCCAGCAGCGGGACTAGCGGGGGCATCTACGAGCAGTACTTC

clone_size: -
d_call: -
j_call: TRBJ2-1
v_call: TRBV5-1
cdr3_aa: CASSRLPGHPIDGQFF
cdr3_nt: TGCGCCAGCAGCAGACTTCCGGGACACCCTATAGACGGGCAGTTCTTC

clone_size: few
d_call: -
j_call: TRBJ2-6
v_call: TRBV5-1
cdr3_aa: CASSLGRAGANVLTF
cdr3_nt: TGCGCCAGCAGCTTGGGAAGGGCTGGGGCCAACGTCCTGACTTTC

clone_size: -
d_call: -
j_call: TRBJ2-2
v_call: TRBV29-1
cdr3_aa: CSVQFGTRGTGELFF
cdr3_nt: TGCAGCGTTCAATTTGGTACACGAGGCACCGGGGAGCTGTTTTTT

clone_size: -
d_call: TRBD1
j_call: TRBJ1-5
v_call: TRBV7-8
cdr3_aa: CASSPSDRGGNQPQHF
cdr3_nt: TGTGCCAGCAGCCCTTCGGACAGGGGAGGCAATCAGCCCCAGCATTTT

clone_size: few
d_call: TRBD1
j_call: TRBJ1-1
v_call: TRBV20-1
cdr3_aa: CSGVGATRGLGTLWDTEAFF
cdr3_nt: TGCAGCGGAGTGGGGGCTACCAGGGGGTTGGGGACCCTGTGGGACACTGAAGCTTTCTTT

clone_size: many
d_call: TRBD1
j_call: TRBJ1-1
v_call: TRBV18
cdr3_aa: CASSPRQGGTEAFF
cdr3_nt: TGTGCCAGCAGTCCCCGACAGGGTGGCACTGAAGCTTTCTTT

clone_size: few
d_call: TRBD1
j_call: TRBJ1-6
v_call: TRBV2
cdr3_aa: CASSRTGTENSPLHF
cdr3_nt: TGTGCCAGCAGTAGGACAGGGACGGAAAATTCACCCCTCCACTTT

clone_size: -
d_call: -
j_call: TRBJ1-1
v_call: TRBV29-1
cdr3_aa: CSVGVRGNTEAFF
cdr3_nt: TGCAGCGTTGGGGTCAGGGGGAACACTGAAGCTTTCTTT

clone_size: -
d_call: -
j_call: TRBJ1-1
v_call: TRBV5-5
cdr3_aa: CASSLDGRILTEAFF
cdr3_nt: TGTGCCAGCAGCTTGGATGGACGGATCCTCACTGAAGCTTTCTTT